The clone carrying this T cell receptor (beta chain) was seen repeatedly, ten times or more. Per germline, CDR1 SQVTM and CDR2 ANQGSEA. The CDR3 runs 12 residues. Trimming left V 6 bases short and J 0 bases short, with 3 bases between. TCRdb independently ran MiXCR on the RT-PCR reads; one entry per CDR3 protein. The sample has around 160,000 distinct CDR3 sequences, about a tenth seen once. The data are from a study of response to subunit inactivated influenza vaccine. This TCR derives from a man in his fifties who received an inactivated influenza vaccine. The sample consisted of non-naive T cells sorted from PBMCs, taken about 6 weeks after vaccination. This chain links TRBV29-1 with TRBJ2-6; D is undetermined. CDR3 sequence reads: CSVASGANVLTF. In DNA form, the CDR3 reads TGCAGCGTCGCCTCTGGGGCCAACGTCCTGACTTTC.